This entry describes one T cell receptor (beta chain). This entry comes from a study of OX40 agonist ivuxolimab in advanced cancers. Study-level background: Three patients, one with hepatocellular carcinoma and two with cutaneous melanoma, achieved partial responses.

In germline, CDR1 is SGHKS, CDR2 YYEKEE (reference sequence). V lost 4 bases and J lost 1, with 14 bases in between. The CDR3 extends over 15 amino acids. Clones were sequenced by immunoSEQ multiplex PCR, and TCRdb holds only the in-frame ones, with some missing. Here the sample spans more than 80,000 clones, just under 90% being singletons. The origin of this receptor is an adult with an advanced solid tumor such as melanoma, head and neck, liver or kidney cancer. Material: CD4+ or CD8+ T cells sorted from blood, obtained in a trial of the OX40 agonist ivuxolimab. The chain is built from TRBV5-5 and TRBJ2-5, with TRBD2 as a possible D gene (5 bases). This CDR3 reads CASSVTTGIQETQYF. CDR3 DNA: TGTGCCAGCAGCGTTACTACCGGGATCCAAGAGACCCAGTACTTC.